This T cell receptor beta chain was found in a study of radiation and T cells in renal cell carcinoma. Germline CDR1 is SEHNR and CDR2 is FQNEAQ (reference sequence). V was trimmed by 1 base and J by 2 bases, leaving 9 bases between them. The CDR3 length is 14 residues. Some clones are missing from TCRdb's copy, which holds only in-frame ones; the method was immunoSEQ multiplex PCR. The repertoire has tens of thousands of clones, around 72% of them found once; the top ten carry 6% to 9.5%. Time point indicated: baseline pretreatment blood. Sample treatment: 15 Gy SBRT to primary tumor, nephrectomy 4 weeks later.

The rearrangement uses TRBV7-9 and TRBJ2-7, with a weak D call TRBD1 (6 bases). The sequencing used blood, collected from a patient whose treatment included radiotherapy and nephrectomy. The TCR sequence derives from a man aged 55 to 70 with renal cell carcinoma. The CDR3, as DNA: TGTGCCAGCAGCTTAGAGGGGGACACCTACGAGCAGTACTTC. It translates to CASSLEGDTYEQYF. The variable domain in full, with the rest retrieved from reference TRBV7-9 and TRBJ2-7, is DTGVSQNPRHKITKRGQNVTFRCDPISEHNRLYWYRQTLGQGPEFLTYFQNEAQLEKSRLLSDRFSAERPKGSFSTLEIQRTEQGDSAMYLCASSLEGDTYEQYFGPGTRLTVT.